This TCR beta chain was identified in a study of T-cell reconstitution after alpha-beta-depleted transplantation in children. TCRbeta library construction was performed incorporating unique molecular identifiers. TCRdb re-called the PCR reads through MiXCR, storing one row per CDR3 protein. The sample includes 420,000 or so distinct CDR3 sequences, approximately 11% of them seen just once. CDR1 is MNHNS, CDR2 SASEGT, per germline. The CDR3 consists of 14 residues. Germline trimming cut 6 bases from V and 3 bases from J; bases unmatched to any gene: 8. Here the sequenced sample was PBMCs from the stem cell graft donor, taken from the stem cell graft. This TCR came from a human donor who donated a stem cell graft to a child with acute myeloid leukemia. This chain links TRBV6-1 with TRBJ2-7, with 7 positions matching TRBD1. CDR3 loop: CASSRTQGYYEQYF. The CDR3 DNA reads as TGTGCCAGCAGCCGTACACAGGGGTACTACGAGCAGTACTTC.